These T cell receptor beta chains were read from a single sample in a study of blood T cell repertoires in COVID-19. This table comes from immunoSEQ multiplex PCR, and its TCRdb copy is limited to in-frame clones, with some not included. The sample yields 200,000 to 250,000 clones, around 83% seen once. Sequencing input: PBMCs or T cells enriched from blood (not recorded which). The receptors shown here come from a middle-aged woman with acute COVID-19. The CDR3 runs from the conserved cysteine through the conserved F or W. The D gene is left open where the match is weak. Part of the rows lack a size; the others show once, few, many or a class for expanded clones.

clone_size j_call v_call d_call cdr3_aa cdr3_nt
. TRBJ2-2 TRBV5-1 . CASSPTSQGPGGTGELFF TGCGCCAGCAGCCCGACTTCACAGGGGCCCGGGGGCACCGGGGAGCTGTTTTTT
few TRBJ2-7 TRBV18 . CASHETGRGSYEQYF TGTGCCAGCCACGAAACAGGGAGGGGCTCCTACGAGCAGTACTTC
. TRBJ2-7 TRBV27 . CASSLAPAYEQYF TGTGCCAGCAGTTTAGCGCCCGCCTACGAGCAGTACTTC
. TRBJ1-2 TRBV24-1 . CATSPSGVSYGYTF TGTGCCACCAGTCCTTCAGGGGTAAGCTATGGCTACACCTTC
. TRBJ2-2 TRBV6-2/TRBV6-3 TRBD1 CASSYAGTGSGELFF TGTGCCAGCAGTTACGCGGGGACAGGTTCCGGGGAGCTGTTTTTT
. TRBJ2-5 TRBV3-1/TRBV3-2 TRBD1 CASSQEGGWETQYF TGTGCCAGCAGCCAAGAAGGGGGCTGGGAGACCCAGTACTTC
. TRBJ2-1 TRBV7-6 TRBD2 CASSRTSAFSYNEQFF TGTGCCAGCAGCCGGACTAGCGCGTTCTCCTACAATGAGCAGTTCTTC
. TRBJ2-5 TRBV9 TRBD2 CASSVRGTRLAGIQETQYF TGTGCCAGCAGCGTACGAGGGACGAGGCTAGCGGGGATCCAAGAGACCCAGTACTTC
. TRBJ2-4 TRBV28 TRBD2 CASSFPAGGKNIQYF TGTGCCAGCAGTTTTCCGGCGGGGGGCAAAAACATTCAGTACTTC
. TRBJ2-4 TRBV9 . CASSVAPGVKNIQYF TGTGCCAGCAGCGTAGCTCCGGGGGTCAAAAACATTCAGTACTTC
. TRBJ1-2 TRBV18 . CASSRSDRPNYGYTF TGTGCCAGCTCCCGGTCTGACAGACCGAACTATGGCTACACCTTC
. TRBJ2-7 TRBV7-9 TRBD1 CASSRGTGEFEQYF TGTGCCAGCAGCCGAGGGACAGGGGAATTCGAGCAGTACTTC
. TRBJ1-4 TRBV7-9 TRBD1 CASSYETGVMKLFF TGTGCCAGCAGCTACGAGACAGGGGTTATGAAACTGTTTTTT
. TRBJ2-7 TRBV7-2 . CASSSPVSYEQYF TGTGCCAGCAGCTCCCCGGTGTCCTACGAGCAGTACTTC
. TRBJ1-5 TRBV27 TRBD1 CASSSTGTGFRQPQHF TGTGCCAGCAGTTCGACCGGGACAGGGTTCCGTCAGCCCCAGCATTTT
. TRBJ1-2 TRBV2 . CASSEVGTPGNGYTF TGTGCCAGCAGTGAAGTAGGGACACCCGGGAATGGCTACACCTTC
. TRBJ2-1 TRBV28 TRBD1 CASSSHRDRGYNEQFF TGTGCCAGCAGTTCTCATCGGGACAGGGGATACAATGAGCAGTTCTTC
. TRBJ1-3 TRBV7-9 TRBD1 CASSSGQGSFFSGNTIYF TGTGCCAGCAGCTCGGGACAGGGGTCCTTCTTCTCTGGAAACACCATATATTTT
. TRBJ1-5 TRBV18 . CASSPQQGHQPQHF TGTGCCAGCTCACCCCAACAGGGACATCAGCCCCAGCATTTT
few TRBJ2-1 TRBV18 TRBD1 CASSRDRDSSYNEQFF TGTGCCAGCTCACGGGACAGGGACAGCTCCTACAATGAGCAGTTCTTC
. TRBJ1-1 TRBV7-2 . CASSLTQAQNTEAFF TGTGCCAGCAGCCTGACCCAGGCGCAGAACACTGAAGCTTTCTTT
. TRBJ2-1 TRBV9 . CASSGLGDNEQFF TGTGCCAGCAGCGGGCTCGGGGACAATGAGCAGTTCTTC
. TRBJ2-7 TRBV28 . CATVGVLYEQYF TGTGCCACGGTGGGAGTTCTGTACGAGCAGTACTTC
. TRBJ2-1 TRBV12-3/TRBV12-4 . CASSRTGANEQFF TGTGCCAGCAGTCGGACTGGAGCCAATGAGCAGTTCTTC
. TRBJ1-5 TRBV6-5 TRBD1 CATINTGANQPQHF TGTGCCACCATAAATACAGGGGCGAATCAGCCCCAGCATTTT
. TRBJ1-5 TRBV30 . CAWSVRSNQPQHF TGTGCCTGGAGTGTACGGAGCAATCAGCCCCAGCATTTT
. TRBJ1-4 TRBV2 . CASSEKLEKLFF TGTGCCAGCAGTGAAAAGCTTGAAAAACTGTTTTTT
few TRBJ2-5 TRBV27 TRBD1 CASSLFSRAGTGKQETQYF TGTGCCAGCAGTTTATTTTCTCGTGCCGGGACAGGTAAACAAGAGACCCAGTACTTC
. TRBJ2-1 TRBV6-2/TRBV6-3 . CASSYSAVVNEQFF TGTGCCAGCAGTTATAGCGCTGTGGTCAATGAGCAGTTCTTC
. TRBJ2-2 TRBV11-1 . CASSTATRGTGELFF TGTGCCAGCAGTACAGCTACCCGGGGCACCGGGGAGCTGTTTTTT
. TRBJ2-3 TRBV3-1/TRBV3-2 . CASSQVGGQAGVTDTQYF TGTGCCAGCAGCCAAGTAGGGGGCCAAGCGGGAGTAACAGATACGCAGTATTTT
once TRBJ1-6 TRBV10-3 . CAISGAAAGYNSPLHF TGTGCCATCAGTGGGGCAGCGGCCGGCTATAATTCACCCCTCCACTTT
. TRBJ2-7 TRBV7-2 TRBD2 CASSPGTSGIGEQYF TGTGCCAGCAGCCCCGGGACTAGCGGCATCGGCGAGCAGTACTTC
few TRBJ2-1 TRBV7-9 TRBD2 CASRKTSGSYNEQFF TGTGCCAGCAGGAAGACTAGCGGGAGCTACAATGAGCAGTTCTTC
. TRBJ1-2 TRBV18 . CASSPGRDYGYTF TGTGCCAGCTCACCAGGGAGGGACTATGGCTACACCTTC
. TRBJ2-1 TRBV9 TRBD2 CASSEGLAGGKDYNEQFF TGTGCCAGCAGCGAGGGACTAGCGGGAGGAAAGGACTACAATGAGCAGTTCTTC
. TRBJ1-6 TRBV9 . CASSVEAGNSPLHF TGTGCCAGCAGCGTAGAGGCCGGGAATTCACCCCTCCACTTT
. TRBJ2-1 TRBV20-1 . CSASSDEQFF TGCAGTGCTAGTAGCGATGAGCAGTTCTTC
. TRBJ2-7 TRBV7-9 TRBD1 CASSPPWGDRAYEQYF TGTGCCAGCAGCCCTCCCTGGGGAGACAGGGCCTACGAGCAGTACTTC
. TRBJ2-5 TRBV7-2 TRBD1 CASSDRARETQYF TGTGCCAGCAGCGACAGGGCCCGAGAGACCCAGTACTTC
. TRBJ2-2 TRBV7-7 . CASSSQLAGELFF TGTGCCAGCAGCTCCCAGTTGGCCGGGGAGCTGTTTTTT
. TRBJ2-7 TRBV4-2 TRBD2 CASSQEGLARTYEQYF TGTGCCAGCAGCCAGGAGGGACTAGCGAGGACCTACGAGCAGTACTTC
. TRBJ2-3 TRBV19 . CASSISGESTDTQYF TGTGCCAGTAGTATCAGCGGAGAGAGCACAGATACGCAGTATTTT
. TRBJ2-5 TRBV4-3 . CASSQGMGGRQETQYF TGCGCCAGCAGCCAAGGAATGGGGGGTCGACAAGAGACCCAGTACTTC
. TRBJ1-4 TRBV5-1 TRBD1 CASSPGTGDEKLFF TGCGCCAGCAGCCCGGGGACAGGGGATGAAAAACTGTTTTTT
. TRBJ1-1 TRBV30 TRBD1 CAWTDRGRRNTEAFF TGTGCCTGGACCGACAGGGGGCGCAGGAACACTGAAGCTTTCTTT